These 3 T cell receptor beta chains were all obtained from the same sample, sequenced in a study of shared clonotypes between healthy human individuals. Method: immunoSEQ multiplex PCR; TCRdb's copy keeps in-frame clones and lacks some. The sample contains around 1.4 million clones, 97% to 99% of which appear only once. The sample taken for sequencing was naive CD4+ T cells sorted from blood. Subset here: CD45RA+ positively selected. These receptors originate from a man under 40 in good health.

Remarks on this clone: Within the sample, other DNA sequences also encode this same CDR3. The CDR3, as DNA: TGTGCCAGCAGCCCGCAGGCCACCGGGGAGCTGTTTTTT. Its translation is CASSPQATGELFF. The V call is TRBV7-6, the J call TRBJ2-2; D call uncertain. Per the germline V gene, CDR1 is SGHVS and CDR2 is FNYEAQ. The CDR3 is 13 residues long. V dropped 5 bases and J dropped 4 bases, with 8 bases sitting between them. The full variable domain, its missing parts supplied by reference TRBV7-6 and TRBJ2-2, is GAGVSQSPRYKVTKRGQDVALRCDPISGHVSLYWYRQALGQGPEFLTYFNYEAQQDKSGLPNDRFSAERPEGSISTLTIQRTEQRDSAMYRCASSPQATGELFFGEGSRLTVL.

This chain uses TRBV6-5 with TRBJ2-1; D gene unclear. Germline CDR1 MNHEY, CDR2 SVGAGI. V shed 2 bases and J shed 6 bases, with 5 bases lying between them. The CDR3 loop spans 12 amino acids. CDR3 protein: CASSYPLNEQFF. The CDR3 DNA reads TGTGCCAGCAGTTACCCCCTCAATGAGCAGTTCTTC.

The rearrangement uses TRBV5-6 and TRBJ2-7, with 9 positions matching TRBD1. CDR1 is SGHDT and CDR2 is YYEEEE in the germline V gene. The CDR3 has 15 amino acids. J was trimmed by 2 bases and V by 4 bases; bases with no gene match: 7. CDR3 region: CASSPGTGIPYEQYF. Written as DNA, the CDR3 is TGTGCCAGCAGCCCGGGGACAGGGATACCCTACGAGCAGTACTTC.